Shown below are 26 T cell receptor beta chains from a single sample sequenced in a study of T cells in narcolepsy (dated by TCRdb to the late 2010s). Receptor amplification or capture employed the immunoSEQ multiplex PCR assay. TCRdb provides this immuneACCESS table in a form limited to in-frame rearrangements. Some clones are lacking; in checked studies, under half of them reflect an unresolved V gene, and why the rest are absent is not known. This sample gives 30,000 to 35,000 clones in total; 82% of them show up just once. The ten largest clones represent around 2.5% of the sample. Sequencing was performed on CD45RA- memory CD4+ T cells from PBMCs. This specimen's cell subset or site label, interpreted: memory T cells sorted ex vivo from peripheral blood. The receptors here all came from a human donor with narcolepsy.

The rearrangement uses TRBV7-2 and TRBJ1-5, with unresolved D. CDR1 is SGHTA and CDR2 is FQGNSA in the germline V gene. The CDR3 runs to 15 residues. V gave up 10 bases and J gave up 4 bases, with 20 bases separating them. Written as DNA, the CDR3 is TGTGCCACCAGTAGCCGGGCGGCCCCTAATCAGCCCCAGCATTTT. This encodes CATSSRAAPNQPQHF. The whole variable domain, filled in from reference TRBV7-2 and TRBJ1-5, reads GAGVSQSPSNKVTEKGKDVELRCDPISGHTALYWYRQSLGQGLEFLIYFQGNSAPDKSGLPSDRFSAERTGGSVSTLTIQRTQQEDSAVYLCATSSRAAPNQPQHFGDGTRLSIL.

The sample holds one count of this clone. The chain carries TRBV5-4 and TRBJ1-2; D unresolved. The germline V and J ends were trimmed by 6 bases and 4 bases, with 19 bases remaining between them. The V gene's germline CDR1 is SGHNT and CDR2 YYREEE (reference sequence). The CDR3 is 15 residues long. The CDR3 bases are TGTGCCAGCAACGTGATCGCAGGAAAGACCTATGGCTACACCTTC. Protein sequence: CASNVIAGKTYGYTF.

In this sample, this clone turned up a few times. V gene TRBV7-9 combines with J gene TRBJ1-3; unclear D gene. The CDR3 length is 16 residues. Looked up from germline, CDR1 is SEHNR and CDR2 is FQNEAQ (reference sequence). V gave up 1 base and J gave up 0 bases, with 10 bases separating them. CDR3 region: CASSLVATYSGNTIYF. The CDR3 DNA reads as TGTGCCAGCAGCTTAGTTGCTACCTACTCTGGAAACACCATATATTTT.

The rearrangement joins TRBV7-9 to TRBJ1-2; no firm D call. From germline, CDR1 is SEHNR and CDR2 FQNEAQ (reference sequence). The CDR3 is 14 residues long. V was trimmed by 3 bases and J by 8 bases, leaving 16 bases between them. In DNA, the CDR3 is TGTGCCAGCAGCTTCTCCTCAAGGGTTGAAGGCTACACCTTC. Amino acids: CASSFSSRVEGYTF.

The sample holds a few counts of this clone. This chain joins TRBV28 and TRBJ1-5; unclear D gene. CDR1 is MDHEN, CDR2 SYDVKM, per germline. The CDR3 loop spans 14 amino acids. V lost 5 bases to trimming and J lost 7 bases, with 15 bases between them. The CDR3 nucleotides read TGTGCCAGCAGTCCTGTTTTGGGGAACCAGCCCCAGCATTTT. It specifies CASSPVLGNQPQHF.

This chain connects TRBV6-1 to TRBJ1-2; 7 nucleotides agree with TRBD1. The CDR3 runs 15 residues. Germline V gene lookup returns CDR1 MNHNS and CDR2 SASEGT. The trim removed 3 bases at V and 4 bases at J, leaving 8 bases unmatched. CDR3 sequence reads: CASSENRGASYGYTF. In nucleotides, the CDR3 is TGTGCCAGCAGTGAGAACAGGGGCGCCTCCTATGGCTACACCTTC.

The chain carries TRBV5-4 and TRBJ2-3, with 7 nucleotides matching TRBD1. This CDR3 comprises 14 residues. With V trimmed by 3 bases and J by 5 bases, 6 bases remained unmatched. Germline V gene sequence: CDR1 SGHNT, CDR2 YYREEE (reference sequence). CDR3 protein: CASSSGDSRDTQYF. CDR3 DNA sequence: TGTGCCAGCAGCTCTGGGGACAGTAGAGATACGCAGTATTTT.

This clone was observed a single time. The chain carries TRBV2 and TRBJ2-3; 11 bases are shared with TRBD2. This CDR3 contains 17 residues. Germline loops: CDR1 SNHLY, CDR2 FYNNEI. V was clipped by 2 bases and J by 6 bases; unmatched bases: 10. In DNA, the CDR3 is TGTGCCAGCAGTGAAATTGGTCTAGCGGGAGGCGGGGATACGCAGTATTTT. Its protein is CASSEIGLAGGGDTQYF.

This clone was picked up a small number of times. V and J are TRBV7-8 and TRBJ2-2; 8 bases are a match to TRBD2. V gave up 1 base and J gave up 4 bases; unmatched junction bases: 5. CDR3 length: 16 amino acids. In germline, CDR1 is SGHVS, CDR2 FQNEAQ. CDR3: CASSLDGGVVTGELFF. CDR3 bases: TGTGCCAGCAGCTTAGACGGGGGGGTGGTCACCGGGGAGCTGTTTTTT.

There are a few counts of this clone. J is TRBJ2-6 and V is TRBV14, with D unresolved. The V gene's germline CDR1 is SGHDN and CDR2 FVKESK. With 1 base removed from V and 0 bases from J, the gap between germline ends came to 4 bases. CDR3 length: 15 amino acids. CDR3 DNA sequence: TGTGCCAGCAGCCAAGTAGGCTCTGGGGCCAACGTCCTGACTTTC. It is translated as CASSQVGSGANVLTF.

The rearrangement links TRBV5-1 to TRBJ2-7, with D unclear. The CDR3 has 15 residues. Germline loops: CDR1 SGHRS, CDR2 YFSETQ. Trimming removed 0 bases at V and 0 bases at J, with 10 bases between. CDR3 nucleotide sequence: TGCGCCAGCAGCTTGGGGGGTCTAAGCTCCTACGAGCAGTACTTC. It is translated as CASSLGGLSSYEQYF.

This chain joins TRBV4-3 and TRBJ1-3; D gene ambiguous. CDR1 is LGHNA and CDR2 is YSLEER in the germline V gene. V lost 1 base, J lost 0 bases, and 16 bases lay in between. The CDR3 spans 18 residues. CDR3 sequence reads: CASSQVIMATSSGNTIYF. CDR3 nucleotides: TGCGCCAGCAGCCAAGTGATCATGGCAACTAGCTCTGGAAACACCATATATTTT.

The chain has TRBV18 and TRBJ1-6, with TRBD1 matching 12 bases. The CDR3 is 16 residues long. The germline V gene encodes CDR1 KGHSH and CDR2 LQKENI. With V trimmed by 2 bases and J by 7 bases, 3 bases remained unmatched. The CDR3 region is CASSPSGTGGNSPLHF. The CDR3 DNA sequence: TGTGCCAGCTCACCATCTGGGACAGGGGGCAATTCACCCCTCCACTTT.

The chain links TRBV7-8 to TRBJ1-1; D unclear. Per germline, CDR1 SGHVS and CDR2 FQNEAQ. The CDR3 contains 13 residues. V lost 3 bases to trimming and J lost 0 bases, with 5 bases between them. The CDR3 loop reads CASSFRVNTEAFF. Written as DNA, the CDR3 is TGTGCCAGCAGCTTCCGCGTGAACACTGAAGCTTTCTTT.

The CDR3 bases are TGTGCCAGCACTCGACGCTCGGAGCGACTGTTTTTT. This encodes CASTRRSERLFF. The chain combines TRBV28 with TRBJ1-4; the D is unclear. CDR3 length: 12 amino acids. Germline CDR1 reads MDHEN; CDR2 reads SYDVKM. Trimming took off 7 bases at V and 13 bases at J, with 16 bases between the two ends.

The genes are TRBV4-3 and TRBJ2-5; unclear D gene. The germline CDR1 and CDR2 sequences are LGHNA and YSLEER. V dropped 0 bases and J dropped 7 bases, with 6 bases sitting between them. This CDR3 region has 12 residues. CDR3 in amino acids: CASSQDRGTQYF. The CDR3 DNA reads TGCGCCAGCAGCCAAGATCGAGGGACCCAGTACTTC.

The J gene is TRBJ1-2, the V gene TRBV6-1; D uncertain. In germline, CDR1 is MNHNS, CDR2 SASEGT. V was cut by 6 bases and J by 4 bases, with 9 bases left in between. The CDR3 runs to 12 residues. In nucleotides, the CDR3 is TGTGCCAGCAGATTCGGACCCTATGGCTACACCTTC. Protein sequence: CASRFGPYGYTF.

The CDR3: CASRQVLRDNEQFF. In DNA, the CDR3 is TGCGCCAGCAGACAAGTTCTCCGGGACAATGAGCAGTTCTTC. The genes are TRBV5-1 and TRBJ2-1; no clear D gene. Germline assignment: CDR1 SGHRS and CDR2 YFSETQ. This CDR3 region has 14 residues. The V gene lost 5 bases and the J gene lost 5 bases, with 14 bases spanning the gap. The full variable domain, in which reference TRBV5-1 and TRBJ2-1 provide the parts outside the CDR3, is KAGVTQTPRYLIKTRGQQVTLSCSPISGHRSVSWYQQTPGQGLQFLFEYFSETQRNKGNFPGRFSGRQFSNSRSEMNVSTLELGDSALYLCASRQVLRDNEQFFGPGTRLTVL.

The chain has TRBV7-9 and TRBJ2-5, with 13 positions matching TRBD2. Germline V gene sequence: CDR1 SEHNR, CDR2 FQNEAQ (reference sequence). CDR3 length equals 16 residues. The trim removed 5 bases at V and 4 bases at J, leaving 7 bases unmatched. The CDR3 DNA is TGTGCCAGCAGCCTGACTAGCGGGGGGCGGGGAGAGACCCAGTACTTC. It codes for CASSLTSGGRGETQYF.

The rearrangement joins TRBV10-2 to TRBJ2-1; D possibly corresponds to TRBD1 (6 bases). Germline lookup yields CDR1 WSHSY and CDR2 SAAADI. The CDR3 consists of 15 residues. V was clipped by 6 bases and J by 7 bases, with 19 bases between them. CDR3 protein: CASREQGDEMNEQFF. The CDR3 DNA reads TGCGCCAGCAGAGAACAGGGAGATGAGATGAATGAGCAGTTCTTC.

V usage is TRBV7-6 and J usage is TRBJ1-3; D gene unclear. CDR1 and CDR2 (germline): SGHVS, FNYEAQ. This CDR3 is built from 16 residues. Trimming took off 1 base at V and 2 bases at J, with 12 bases between the two ends. Here the CDR3 DNA reads TGTGCCAGCAGCTTAGATGGCCAGGAAACTGGAAACACCATATATTTT. Protein: CASSLDGQETGNTIYF. Full variable domain (rest looked up from reference TRBV7-6 and TRBJ1-3): GAGVSQSPRYKVTKRGQDVALRCDPISGHVSLYWYRQALGQGPEFLTYFNYEAQQDKSGLPNDRFSAERPEGSISTLTIQRTEQRDSAMYRCASSLDGQETGNTIYFGEGSWLTVV.

V is TRBV4-3 and J is TRBJ1-1; no reliable D call. Trimming removed 5 bases at V and 1 base at J, with 8 bases between. This CDR3 spans 13 amino acids. Germline-derived CDR1 and CDR2 are LGHNA and YSLEER. The CDR3 is CASSSGRNTEAFF. In DNA, the CDR3 is TGCGCCAGCAGCTCCGGTAGGAACACTGAAGCTTTCTTT.

The chain has TRBV14 and TRBJ1-2, with 7 bases identical to TRBD1. CDR1 is SGHDN and CDR2 is FVKESK in the germline V gene. J gave up 0 bases and V 4 bases, and 2 bases lay outside the gene matches. This CDR3 region has 14 residues. The CDR3, as DNA: TGTGCCAGCAGCCCCGGGACAGCTAACTATGGCTACACCTTC. Translating gives CASSPGTANYGYTF.

V and J are TRBV30 and TRBJ2-7, with D unclear. This CDR3 contains 13 residues. Germline V gene data show CDR1 as GTSNPN and CDR2 as SVGIG (reference sequence). V lost 1 base and J 7 bases, leaving 14 bases between the germline ends. The CDR3 DNA reads as TGTGCCTGGAGTGACGACCCAGTCAGGGAGCAGTACTTC. It specifies CAWSDDPVREQYF.

The chain joins TRBV5-1 to TRBJ2-5; no firm D call. Between the trimmed V and J ends, which lost 8 bases and 5 bases, there was a span of 22 bases. This CDR3 region has 15 residues. Germline CDR1 and CDR2: SGHRS and YFSETQ. This CDR3 is CASSPRGTLSETQYF. In DNA, the CDR3 is TGCGCCAGTTCCCCTCGTGGTACCCTCTCGGAGACCCAGTACTTC.

This chain connects TRBV18 to TRBJ2-7, with 7 bases lining up with TRBD2. CDR1 is KGHSH, CDR2 LQKENI, per germline. The CDR3 length is 13 residues. V lost 6 bases, J lost 5 bases, and 7 bases stayed unmatched. CDR3 sequence (DNA): TGTGCCAGCTCCCCGGGAGGAGGGAACGAGCAGTACTTC. Translated, it gives CASSPGGGNEQYF.